This passage covers 5 T cell receptor beta chains from one sample sequenced in a study of PD-1 blockade in classical Hodgkin lymphoma. Documented time point: cycle 4 day 1 (C4D1), after five to seven weeks of nivolumab. Every patient was affected by relapse after autologous stem cell transplantation, while exposure to brentuximab vedotin was not uniform. Sequencing was performed with immunoSEQ multiplex PCR; in TCRdb, only in-frame clones are kept and a portion is missing. The sample gives about 24,000 clones, roughly 86% of which show up once; 22% is in the top ten. The input for sequencing was peripheral blood mononuclear cells (PBMCs), taken before the fourth cycle of nivolumab. The source is a human donor with classical Hodgkin lymphoma.

The chain employs TRBV27 and TRBJ2-7; tentative D call: TRBD1 (5 bases). The CDR3 contains 17 residues. With 6 bases removed from V and 2 bases from J, the gap between germline ends came to 23 bases. Germline V lookup: CDR1 MNHEY, CDR2 SMNVEV (reference sequence). CDR3 sequence (DNA): TGTGCCAGCAGCTCGGGCCCCCGATCAGGGTCCCCCTACGAGCAGTACTTC. Translation: CASSSGPRSGSPYEQYF.

The CDR3 region is CASSYSPGQGELFF. In DNA, the CDR3 is TGTGCCAGCAGTTACTCCCCGGGACAGGGGGAGCTGTTTTTT. The V call is TRBV6-5, the J call TRBJ2-2; 7 bases align to TRBD1. The CDR3 sequence is 14 residues long. After removal of 0 bases from V and 8 bases from J, the junction contained 3 bases not matched to a gene. Germline V gene lookup returns CDR1 MNHEY and CDR2 SVGAGI.

This clone was seen only once. This chain's CDR3 is CAWSGFSGNTIYF. In nucleotides, the CDR3 is TGTGCCTGGAGTGGGTTCTCTGGAAACACCATATATTTT. This chain joins TRBV30 and TRBJ1-3; the D is unclear. The germline CDR1 and CDR2 sequences are GTSNPN and SVGIG (reference sequence). The V end was cut by 1 base, the J end by 0 bases, with 4 bases between. The CDR3 has 13 amino acids.

The rearrangement links TRBV19 to TRBJ1-3; a weak D match, TRBD1 (5 bases). The CDR3 sequence is 15 residues long. Trimming pared 7 bases from V and 0 bases from J, leaving 13 bases between. Germline CDR1 reads LNHDA; CDR2 reads SQIVND (reference sequence). For the CDR3, the DNA is TGTGCCAGTAATCAACAGGCCTACTCTGGAAACACCATATATTTT. Translating gives CASNQQAYSGNTIYF.

The chain uses TRBV2 and TRBJ1-5; D gene uncertain. Between the trimmed V and J ends, which lost 4 bases and 1 base, there was a span of 5 bases. This CDR3 comprises 13 residues. Germline V gives CDR1 SNHLY, CDR2 FYNNEI. CDR3 nucleotide sequence: TGTGCCAGCAGTGTGGACAGCAATCAGCCCCAGCATTTT. The encoded protein is CASSVDSNQPQHF. Based on the CDR3 plus reference TRBV2 and TRBJ1-5, the full variable domain is EPEVTQTPSHQVTQMGQEVILRCVPISNHLYFYWYRQILGQKVEFLVSFYNNEISEKSEIFDDQFSVERPDGSNFTLKIRSTKLEDSAMYFCASSVDSNQPQHFGDGTRLSIL.